This T cell receptor (beta chain) was captured in a study of blood T cell repertoires in COVID-19. Study at large: The cDNA or gDNA used as material had been derived from T cells, B-cell-depleted T cells, or PBMCs.

In the original analysis: Estimation of nucleated cell counts relied on the amplification of reference gene primers. Libraries were prepared by immunoSEQ multiplex PCR; TCRdb keeps only in-frame clonotypes and omits some of them. Clonal size and the V and J genes are those of that table, whereas D and trimming came from the DNA. In the table there are 150,000 or so clones, about 90% of which are singletons. CDR3 length: 16 amino acids. V lost 0 bases and J lost 2; bases outside the gene matches: 1. CDR1 and CDR2 from the germline V gene are MNHEY and SMNVEV (reference sequence). This clonotype originated in a man aged 50-59 years with acute or convalescent COVID-19. The specimen sequenced was peripheral blood. J is TRBJ2-6 and V is TRBV27, with 7 nucleotides matching TRBD1. The CDR3 loop is CASSLSQGAGANVLTF. The CDR3 nucleotides read TGTGCCAGCAGTTTATCTCAGGGGGCTGGGGCCAACGTCCTGACTTTC.